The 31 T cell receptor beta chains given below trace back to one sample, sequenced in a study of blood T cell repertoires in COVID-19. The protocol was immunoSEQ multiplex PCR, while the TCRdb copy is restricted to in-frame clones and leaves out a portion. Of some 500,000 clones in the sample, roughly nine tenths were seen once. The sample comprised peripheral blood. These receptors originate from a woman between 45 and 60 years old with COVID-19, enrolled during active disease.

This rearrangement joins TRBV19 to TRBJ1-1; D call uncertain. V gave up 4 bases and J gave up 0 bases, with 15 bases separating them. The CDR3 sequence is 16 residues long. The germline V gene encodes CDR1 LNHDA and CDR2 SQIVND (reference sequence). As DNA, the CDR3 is TGTGCCAGTAGTAGAGACTTCGTCGGGGTGAACACTGAAGCTTTCTTT. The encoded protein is CASSRDFVGVNTEAFF. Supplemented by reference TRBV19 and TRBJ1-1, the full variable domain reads DGGITQSPKYLFRKEGQNVTLSCEQNLNHDAMYWYRQDPGQGLRLIYYSQIVNDFQKGDIAEGYSVSREKKESFPLTVTSAQKNPTAFYLCASSRDFVGVNTEAFFGQGTRLTVV.

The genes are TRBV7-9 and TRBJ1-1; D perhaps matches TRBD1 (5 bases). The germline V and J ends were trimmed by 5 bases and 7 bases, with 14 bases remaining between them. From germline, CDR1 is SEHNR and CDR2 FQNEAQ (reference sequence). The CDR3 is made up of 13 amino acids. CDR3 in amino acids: CASSPDSWNEAFF. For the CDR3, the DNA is TGTGCCAGCAGCCCCGACAGTTGGAATGAAGCTTTCTTT.

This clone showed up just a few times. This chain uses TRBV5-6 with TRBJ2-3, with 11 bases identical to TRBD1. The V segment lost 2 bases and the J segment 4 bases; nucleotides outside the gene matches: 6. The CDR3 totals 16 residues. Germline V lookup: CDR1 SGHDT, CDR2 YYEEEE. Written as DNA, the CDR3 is TGTGCCAGCAGCTTCCCGCGGGACAGGGGGGCAGATACGCAGTATTTT. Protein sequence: CASSFPRDRGADTQYF. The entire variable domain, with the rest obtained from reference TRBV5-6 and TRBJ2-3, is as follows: DAGVTQSPTHLIKTRGQQVTLRCSPKSGHDTVSWYQQALGQGPQFIFQYYEEEERQRGNFPDRFSGHQFPNYSSELNVNALLLGDSALYLCASSFPRDRGADTQYFGPGTRLTVL.

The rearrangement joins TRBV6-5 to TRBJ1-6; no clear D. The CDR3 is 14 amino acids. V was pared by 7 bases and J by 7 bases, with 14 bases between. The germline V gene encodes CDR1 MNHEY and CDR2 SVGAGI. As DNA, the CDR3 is TGTGCCAGCAAGGAGGACTTGGCCAATTCACCCCTCCACTTT. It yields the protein CASKEDLANSPLHF.

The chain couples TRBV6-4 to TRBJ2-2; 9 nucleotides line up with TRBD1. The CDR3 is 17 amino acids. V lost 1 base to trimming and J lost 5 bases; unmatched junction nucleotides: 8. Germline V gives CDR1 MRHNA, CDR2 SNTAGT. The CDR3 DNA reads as TGTGCCAGCAGTGACTGGGGACAGGGCAAGGAGACCGGGGAGCTGTTTTTT. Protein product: CASSDWGQGKETGELFF.

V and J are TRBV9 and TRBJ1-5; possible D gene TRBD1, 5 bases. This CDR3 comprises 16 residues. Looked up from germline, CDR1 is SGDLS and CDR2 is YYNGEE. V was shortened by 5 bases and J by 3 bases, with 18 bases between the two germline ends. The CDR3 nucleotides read TGTGCCAGCAGGATTGACAGCCGAACCTACAATCAGCCCCAGCATTTT. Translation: CASRIDSRTYNQPQHF.

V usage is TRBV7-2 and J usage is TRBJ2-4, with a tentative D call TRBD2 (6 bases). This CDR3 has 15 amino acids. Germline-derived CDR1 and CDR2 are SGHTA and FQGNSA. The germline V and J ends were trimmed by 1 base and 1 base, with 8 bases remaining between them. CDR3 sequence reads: CASSLGAGAKNIQYF. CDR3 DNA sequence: TGTGCCAGCAGCTTAGGGGCGGGGGCCAAAAACATTCAGTACTTC.

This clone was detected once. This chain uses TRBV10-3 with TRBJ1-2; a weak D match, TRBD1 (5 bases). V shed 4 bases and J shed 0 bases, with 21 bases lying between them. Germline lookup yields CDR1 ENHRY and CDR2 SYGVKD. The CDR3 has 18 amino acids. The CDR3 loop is CAISVPSRWGTANYGYTF. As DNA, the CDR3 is TGTGCCATCAGTGTCCCCTCGAGGTGGGGCACAGCTAACTATGGCTACACCTTC.

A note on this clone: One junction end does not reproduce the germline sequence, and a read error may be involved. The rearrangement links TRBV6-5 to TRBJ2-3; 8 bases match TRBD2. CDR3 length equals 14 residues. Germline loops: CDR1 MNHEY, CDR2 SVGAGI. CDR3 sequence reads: CASSSNLQGLGVAF. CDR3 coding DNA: TGTGCCAGCAGTTCAAACCTTCAGGGACTAGGCGTAGCTTTT.

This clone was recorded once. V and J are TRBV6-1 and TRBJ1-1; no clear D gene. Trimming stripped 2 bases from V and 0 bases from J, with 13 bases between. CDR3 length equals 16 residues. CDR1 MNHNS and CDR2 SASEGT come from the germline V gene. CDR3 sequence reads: CASSETLPQVNTEAFF. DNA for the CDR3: TGTGCCAGCAGTGAAACCTTGCCCCAGGTGAACACTGAAGCTTTCTTT.

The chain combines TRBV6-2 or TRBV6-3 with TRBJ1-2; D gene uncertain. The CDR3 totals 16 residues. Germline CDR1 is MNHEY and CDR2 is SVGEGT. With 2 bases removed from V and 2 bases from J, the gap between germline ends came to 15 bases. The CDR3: CASSYLPQRANYGYTF. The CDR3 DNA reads TGTGCCAGCAGTTACCTCCCCCAGCGGGCAAACTATGGCTACACCTTC.

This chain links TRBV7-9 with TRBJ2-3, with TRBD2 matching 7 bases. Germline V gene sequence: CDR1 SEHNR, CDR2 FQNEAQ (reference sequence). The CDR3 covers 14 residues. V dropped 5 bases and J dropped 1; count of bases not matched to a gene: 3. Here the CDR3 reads CASSPSGRTDTQYF. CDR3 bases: TGTGCCAGCAGCCCTAGCGGCCGCACAGATACGCAGTATTTT.

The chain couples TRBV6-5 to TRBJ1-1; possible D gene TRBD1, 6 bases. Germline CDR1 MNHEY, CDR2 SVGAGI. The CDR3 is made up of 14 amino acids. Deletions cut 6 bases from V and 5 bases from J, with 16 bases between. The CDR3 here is CASRPRGSRTEAFF. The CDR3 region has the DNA TGTGCCAGCAGACCCAGGGGCTCGAGGACTGAAGCTTTCTTT.

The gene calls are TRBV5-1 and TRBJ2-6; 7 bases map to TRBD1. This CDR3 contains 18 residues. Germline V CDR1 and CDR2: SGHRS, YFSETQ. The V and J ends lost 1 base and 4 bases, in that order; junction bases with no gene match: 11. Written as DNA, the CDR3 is TGCGCCAGCAGCTTGAAATCCACAGGGGCTTCCGGGGCCAACGTCCTGACTTTC. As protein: CASSLKSTGASGANVLTF.

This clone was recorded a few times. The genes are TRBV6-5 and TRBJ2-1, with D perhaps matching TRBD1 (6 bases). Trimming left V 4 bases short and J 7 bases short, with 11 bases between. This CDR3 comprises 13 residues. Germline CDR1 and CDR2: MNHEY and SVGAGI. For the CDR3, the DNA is TGTGCCAGCAGTTGGTTAGGGGGAAATGAGCAGTTCTTC. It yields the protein CASSWLGGNEQFF.

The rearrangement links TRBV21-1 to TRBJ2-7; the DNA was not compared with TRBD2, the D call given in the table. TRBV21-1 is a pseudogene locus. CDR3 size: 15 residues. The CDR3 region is CASSGLQRGDYEQYF. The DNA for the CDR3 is TGTGCCAGCAGCGGCCTGCAGCGGGGAGACTACGAGCAGTACTTC.

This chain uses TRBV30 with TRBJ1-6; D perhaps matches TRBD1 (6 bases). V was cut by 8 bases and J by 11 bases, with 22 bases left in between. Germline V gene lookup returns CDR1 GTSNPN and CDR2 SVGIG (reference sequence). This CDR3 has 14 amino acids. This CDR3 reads CATQGTSKVAPLHF. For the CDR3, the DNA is TGTGCCACCCAAGGGACATCCAAGGTGGCACCCCTCCACTTT.

CDR3 in amino acids: CASSLSSGETQYF. The CDR3 coding sequence is TGTGCCAGCAGCCTTTCTAGCGGGGAGACCCAGTACTTC. This chain connects TRBV13 to TRBJ2-5, with 8 bases identical to TRBD2. Germline CDR1 reads PRHDT; CDR2 reads FYEKMQ (reference sequence). Trimming took 5 bases from V and 5 from J; bases not matched to a gene: 4. The CDR3 extends over 13 amino acids.

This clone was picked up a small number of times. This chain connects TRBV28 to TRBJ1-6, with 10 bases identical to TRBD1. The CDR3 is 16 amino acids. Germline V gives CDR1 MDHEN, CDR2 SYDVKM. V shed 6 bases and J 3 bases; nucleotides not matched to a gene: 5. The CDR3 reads CASRPGQGLYNSPLHF. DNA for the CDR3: TGTGCCAGCAGACCGGGACAGGGGCTCTATAATTCACCCCTCCACTTT.

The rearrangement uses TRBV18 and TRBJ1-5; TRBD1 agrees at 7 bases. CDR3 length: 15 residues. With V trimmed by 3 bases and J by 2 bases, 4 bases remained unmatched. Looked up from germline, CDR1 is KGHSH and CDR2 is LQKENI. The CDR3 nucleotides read TGTGCCAGCTCACCTCGGACAGGCGGCAATCAGCCCCAGCATTTT. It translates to CASSPRTGGNQPQHF.

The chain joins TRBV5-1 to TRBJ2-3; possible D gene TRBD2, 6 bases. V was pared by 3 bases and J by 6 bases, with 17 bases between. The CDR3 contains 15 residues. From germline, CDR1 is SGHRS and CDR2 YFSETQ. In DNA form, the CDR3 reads TGCGCCAGCAGCTCCGCGGGAAGGCGGAGTGATACGCAGTATTTT. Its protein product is CASSSAGRRSDTQYF. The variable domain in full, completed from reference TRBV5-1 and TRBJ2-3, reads KAGVTQTPRYLIKTRGQQVTLSCSPISGHRSVSWYQQTPGQGLQFLFEYFSETQRNKGNFPGRFSGRQFSNSRSEMNVSTLELGDSALYLCASSSAGRRSDTQYFGPGTRLTVL.

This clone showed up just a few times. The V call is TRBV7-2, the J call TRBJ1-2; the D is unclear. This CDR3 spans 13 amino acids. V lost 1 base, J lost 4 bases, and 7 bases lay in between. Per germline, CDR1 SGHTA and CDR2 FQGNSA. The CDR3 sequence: CASSLVRSYGYTF. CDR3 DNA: TGTGCCAGCAGCTTAGTGAGATCCTATGGCTACACCTTC.

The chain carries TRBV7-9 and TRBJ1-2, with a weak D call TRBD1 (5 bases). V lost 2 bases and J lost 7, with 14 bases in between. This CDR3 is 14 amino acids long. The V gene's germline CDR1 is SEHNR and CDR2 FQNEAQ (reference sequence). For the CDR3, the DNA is TGTGCCAGCAGCTTATTGCGGGGCCCGGTTGGCTACACCTTC. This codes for CASSLLRGPVGYTF. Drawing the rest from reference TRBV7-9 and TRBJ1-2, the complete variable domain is DTGVSQNPRHKITKRGQNVTFRCDPISEHNRLYWYRQTLGQGPEFLTYFQNEAQLEKSRLLSDRFSAERPKGSFSTLEIQRTEQGDSAMYLCASSLLRGPVGYTFGSGTRLTVV.

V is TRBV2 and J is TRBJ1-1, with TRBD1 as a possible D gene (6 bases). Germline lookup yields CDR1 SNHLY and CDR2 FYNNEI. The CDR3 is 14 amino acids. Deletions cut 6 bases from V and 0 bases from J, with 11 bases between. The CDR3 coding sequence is TGTGCCAGCAGGGGGGCCATCATGAACACTGAAGCTTTCTTT. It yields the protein CASRGAIMNTEAFF.

CDR3 DNA sequence: TGTGCCAGCAGGGGACAGGGCACTGAAGCTTTCTTT. This sequence encodes CASRGQGTEAFF. The chain joins TRBV12-3 or TRBV12-4 to TRBJ1-1, with TRBD1 identical over 9 bases. V shed 6 bases, J shed 4 bases, and the junction held 0 bases outside the gene matches. The CDR3 consists of 12 residues.

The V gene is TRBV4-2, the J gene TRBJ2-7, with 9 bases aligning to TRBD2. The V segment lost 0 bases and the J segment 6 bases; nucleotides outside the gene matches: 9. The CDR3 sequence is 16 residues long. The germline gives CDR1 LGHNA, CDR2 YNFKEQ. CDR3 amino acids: CASSQESLGGGGEQYF. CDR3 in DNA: TGTGCCAGCAGCCAAGAAAGTCTCGGCGGGGGGGGCGAGCAGTACTTC.

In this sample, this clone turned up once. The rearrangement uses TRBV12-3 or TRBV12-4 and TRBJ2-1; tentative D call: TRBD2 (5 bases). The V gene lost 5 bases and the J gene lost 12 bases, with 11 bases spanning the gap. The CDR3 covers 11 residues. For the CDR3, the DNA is TGTGCCAGCAGTGTTACCGAGGGGCAGTTCTTC. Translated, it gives CASSVTEGQFF.

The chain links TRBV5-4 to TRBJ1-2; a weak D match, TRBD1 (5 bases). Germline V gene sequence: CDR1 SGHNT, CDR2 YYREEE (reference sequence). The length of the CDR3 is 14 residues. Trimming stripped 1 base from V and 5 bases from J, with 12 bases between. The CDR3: CASSLQGTSYGYTF. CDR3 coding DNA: TGTGCCAGCAGCTTGCAGGGTACTTCTTATGGCTACACCTTC.

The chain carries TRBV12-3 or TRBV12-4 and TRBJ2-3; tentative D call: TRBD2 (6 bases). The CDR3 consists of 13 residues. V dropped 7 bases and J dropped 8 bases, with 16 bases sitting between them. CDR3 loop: CASTVGEVGTQYF. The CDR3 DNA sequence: TGTGCCAGCACCGTTGGGGAGGTGGGTACGCAGTATTTT.

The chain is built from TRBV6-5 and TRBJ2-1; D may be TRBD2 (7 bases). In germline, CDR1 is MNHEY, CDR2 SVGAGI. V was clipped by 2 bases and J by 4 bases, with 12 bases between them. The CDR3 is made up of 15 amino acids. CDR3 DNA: TGTGCCAGCAGTTACGGGGGGGGGCCTTACAATGAGCAGTTCTTC. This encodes CASSYGGGPYNEQFF.

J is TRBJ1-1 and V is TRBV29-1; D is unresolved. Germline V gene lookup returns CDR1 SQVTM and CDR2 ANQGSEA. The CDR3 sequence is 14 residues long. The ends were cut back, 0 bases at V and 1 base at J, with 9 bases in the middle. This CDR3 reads CSVEDSRKNTEAFF. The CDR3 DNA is TGCAGCGTTGAAGACTCCAGGAAGAACACTGAAGCTTTCTTT.